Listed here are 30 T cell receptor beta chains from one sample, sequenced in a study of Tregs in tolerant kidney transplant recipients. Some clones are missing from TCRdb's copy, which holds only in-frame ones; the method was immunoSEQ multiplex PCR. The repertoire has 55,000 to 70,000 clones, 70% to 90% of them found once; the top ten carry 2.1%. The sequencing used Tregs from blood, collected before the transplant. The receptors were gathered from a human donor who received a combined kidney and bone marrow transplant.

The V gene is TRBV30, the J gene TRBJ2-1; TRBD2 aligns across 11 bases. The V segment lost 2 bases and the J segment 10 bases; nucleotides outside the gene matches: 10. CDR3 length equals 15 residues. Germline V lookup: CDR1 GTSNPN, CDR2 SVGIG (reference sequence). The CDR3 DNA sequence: TGTGCCTGGAGTACGGGACTAGCGGCTATTAGGGAGCAGTTCTTC. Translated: CAWSTGLAAIREQFF.

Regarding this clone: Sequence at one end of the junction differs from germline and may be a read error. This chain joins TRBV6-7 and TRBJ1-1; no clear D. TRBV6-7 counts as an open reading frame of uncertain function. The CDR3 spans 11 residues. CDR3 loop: CASSFNSEAFF. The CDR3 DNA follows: TGTGCCAGCAGTTTTAACAGTGAAGCTTTCTTT.

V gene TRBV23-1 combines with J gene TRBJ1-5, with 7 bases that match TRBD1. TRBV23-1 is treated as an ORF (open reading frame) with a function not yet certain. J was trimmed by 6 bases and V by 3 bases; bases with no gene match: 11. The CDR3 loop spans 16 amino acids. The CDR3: CASSQTSTGVGQPQHF. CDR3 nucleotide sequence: TGCGCCAGCAGTCAGACGAGCACAGGGGTAGGTCAGCCCCAGCATTTT.

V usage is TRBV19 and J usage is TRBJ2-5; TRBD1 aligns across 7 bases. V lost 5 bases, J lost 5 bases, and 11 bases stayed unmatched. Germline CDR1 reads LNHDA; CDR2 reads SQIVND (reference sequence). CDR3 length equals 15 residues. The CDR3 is CASSYTVGQVETQYF. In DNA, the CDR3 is TGTGCCAGTAGTTACACAGTCGGACAGGTTGAGACCCAGTACTTC.

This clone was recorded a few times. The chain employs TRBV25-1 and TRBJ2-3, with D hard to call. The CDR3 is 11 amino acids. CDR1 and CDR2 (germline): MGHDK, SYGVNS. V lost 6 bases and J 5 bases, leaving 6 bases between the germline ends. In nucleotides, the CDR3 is TGTGCCAGCAGGACTGGAGATACGCAGTATTTT. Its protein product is CASRTGDTQYF.

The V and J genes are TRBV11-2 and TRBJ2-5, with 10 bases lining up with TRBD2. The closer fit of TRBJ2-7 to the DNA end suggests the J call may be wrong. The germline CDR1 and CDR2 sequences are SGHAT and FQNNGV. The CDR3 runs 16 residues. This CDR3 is CASSAFSPSGSYEQYF. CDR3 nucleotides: TGTGCCAGCAGCGCATTTAGCCCTAGCGGGAGTTACGAGCAGTACTTC.

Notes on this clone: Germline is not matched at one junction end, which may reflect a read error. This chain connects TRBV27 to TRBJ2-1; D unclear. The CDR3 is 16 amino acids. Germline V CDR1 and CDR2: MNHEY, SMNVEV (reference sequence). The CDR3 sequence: CASSLRPPSQNNEQVF. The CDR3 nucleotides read TGTGCCAGCAGTTTAAGGCCGCCCTCTCAAAACAATGAGCAGGTCTTC.

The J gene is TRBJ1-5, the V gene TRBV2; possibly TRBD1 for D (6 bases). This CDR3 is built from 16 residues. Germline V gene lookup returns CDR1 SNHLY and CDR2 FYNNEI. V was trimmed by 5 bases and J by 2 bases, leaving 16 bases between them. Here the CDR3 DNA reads TGTGCCAGCAGTTTGGGGGCGTGGGGGGGCAATCAGCCCCAGCATTTT. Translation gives CASSLGAWGGNQPQHF.

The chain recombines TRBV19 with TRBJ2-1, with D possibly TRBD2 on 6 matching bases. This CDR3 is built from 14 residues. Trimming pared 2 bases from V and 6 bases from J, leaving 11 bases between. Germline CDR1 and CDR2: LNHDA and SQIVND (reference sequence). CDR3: CASSISGTSNEQFF. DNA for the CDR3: TGTGCCAGTAGTATATCCGGGACTTCCAATGAGCAGTTCTTC.

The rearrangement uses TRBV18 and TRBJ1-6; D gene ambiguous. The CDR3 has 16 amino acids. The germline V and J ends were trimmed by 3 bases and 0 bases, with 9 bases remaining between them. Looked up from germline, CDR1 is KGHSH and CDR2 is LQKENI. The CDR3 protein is CASSPWAPSYNSPLHF. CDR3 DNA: TGTGCCAGCTCACCCTGGGCTCCCTCCTATAATTCACCCCTCCACTTT.

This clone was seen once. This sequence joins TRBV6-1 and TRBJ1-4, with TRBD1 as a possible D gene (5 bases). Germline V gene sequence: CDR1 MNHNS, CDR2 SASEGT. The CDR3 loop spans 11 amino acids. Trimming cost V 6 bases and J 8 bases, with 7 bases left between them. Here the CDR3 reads CASRGTEKLFF. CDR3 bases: TGTGCCAGCAGGGGGACCGAAAAACTGTTTTTT.

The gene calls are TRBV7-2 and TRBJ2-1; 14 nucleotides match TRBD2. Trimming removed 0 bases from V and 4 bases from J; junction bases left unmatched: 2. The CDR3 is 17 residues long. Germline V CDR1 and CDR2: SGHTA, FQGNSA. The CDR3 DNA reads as TGTGCCAGCAGCTTAGCAGGACTAGCGGGGGGTTACAATGAGCAGTTCTTC. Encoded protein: CASSLAGLAGGYNEQFF. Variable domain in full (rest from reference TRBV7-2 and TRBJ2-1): GAGVSQSPSNKVTEKGKDVELRCDPISGHTALYWYRQSLGQGLEFLIYFQGNSAPDKSGLPSDRFSAERTGGSVSTLTIQRTQQEDSAVYLCASSLAGLAGGYNEQFFGPGTRLTVL.

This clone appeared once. This chain's CDR3 is CASSPSSDRGSYEQYF. DNA of the CDR3: TGTGCCAGTAGTCCCAGCTCCGACAGAGGAAGTTACGAGCAGTACTTC. The chain links TRBV19 to TRBJ2-7; weak D call: TRBD1 (5 bases). Trimming removed 5 bases at V and 4 bases at J, with 21 bases between. Germline-derived CDR1 and CDR2 are LNHDA and SQIVND (reference sequence). The CDR3 is 16 residues long.

The CDR3 DNA follows: TGCGCCAGCAGCTTGGCCAGGATCGGATCGAACTATGGCTACACCTTC. Protein product: CASSLARIGSNYGYTF. This rearrangement joins TRBV5-1 to TRBJ1-2; no clear D gene. Germline V gene lookup returns CDR1 SGHRS and CDR2 YFSETQ. This CDR3 comprises 16 residues. V lost 0 bases to trimming and J lost 2 bases, with 14 bases between them.

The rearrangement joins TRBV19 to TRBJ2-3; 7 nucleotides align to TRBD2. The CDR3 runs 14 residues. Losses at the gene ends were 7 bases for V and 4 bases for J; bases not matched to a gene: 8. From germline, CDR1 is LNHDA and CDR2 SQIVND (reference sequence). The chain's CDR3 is CASKLAGVSDTQYF. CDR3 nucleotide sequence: TGTGCCAGTAAACTGGCGGGAGTGTCAGATACGCAGTATTTT. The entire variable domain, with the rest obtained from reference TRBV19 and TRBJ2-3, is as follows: DGGITQSPKYLFRKEGQNVTLSCEQNLNHDAMYWYRQDPGQGLRLIYYSQIVNDFQKGDIAEGYSVSREKKESFPLTVTSAQKNPTAFYLCASKLAGVSDTQYFGPGTRLTVL.

The CDR3 reads CASRLRDSSYNSPLHF. The CDR3 DNA reads TGCGCCAGCAGACTGAGGGACAGCTCCTATAATTCACCCCTCCACTTT. This chain connects TRBV5-1 to TRBJ1-6, with 7 bases fitting TRBD1. Germline V lookup: CDR1 SGHRS, CDR2 YFSETQ. The CDR3 runs 16 residues. V lost 5 bases, J lost 0 bases, and 5 bases stayed unmatched. Filled out from reference TRBV5-1 and TRBJ1-6, the complete variable domain reads KAGVTQTPRYLIKTRGQQVTLSCSPISGHRSVSWYQQTPGQGLQFLFEYFSETQRNKGNFPGRFSGRQFSNSRSEMNVSTLELGDSALYLCASRLRDSSYNSPLHFGNGTRLTVT.

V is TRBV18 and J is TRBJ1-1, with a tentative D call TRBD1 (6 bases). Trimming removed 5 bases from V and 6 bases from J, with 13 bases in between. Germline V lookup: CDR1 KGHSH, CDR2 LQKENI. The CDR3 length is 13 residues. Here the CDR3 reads CASSEGGRAEAFF. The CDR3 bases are TGTGCCAGCTCAGAGGGGGGGCGGGCTGAAGCTTTCTTT.

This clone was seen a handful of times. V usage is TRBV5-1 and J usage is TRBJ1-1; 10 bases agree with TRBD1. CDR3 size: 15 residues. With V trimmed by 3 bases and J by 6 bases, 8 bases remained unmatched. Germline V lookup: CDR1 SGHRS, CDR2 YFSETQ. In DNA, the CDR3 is TGCGCCAGCAGCTCGACCGGGACAGGGGTGTCTGAAGCTTTCTTT. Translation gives CASSSTGTGVSEAFF.

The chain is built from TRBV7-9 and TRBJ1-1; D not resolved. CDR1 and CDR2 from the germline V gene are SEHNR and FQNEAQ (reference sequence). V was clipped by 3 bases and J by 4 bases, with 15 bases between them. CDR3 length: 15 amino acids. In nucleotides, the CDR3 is TGTGCCAGCAGCTTTAGTGGGTTGGGCAGCACTGAAGCTTTCTTT. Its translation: CASSFSGLGSTEAFF.

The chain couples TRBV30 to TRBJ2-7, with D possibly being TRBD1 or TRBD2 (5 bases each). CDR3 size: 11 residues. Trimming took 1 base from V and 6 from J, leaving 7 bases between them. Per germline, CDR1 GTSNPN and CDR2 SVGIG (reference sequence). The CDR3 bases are TGTGCCTGGAGTGGAGGGGTCGAGCAGTACTTC. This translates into CAWSGGVEQYF.

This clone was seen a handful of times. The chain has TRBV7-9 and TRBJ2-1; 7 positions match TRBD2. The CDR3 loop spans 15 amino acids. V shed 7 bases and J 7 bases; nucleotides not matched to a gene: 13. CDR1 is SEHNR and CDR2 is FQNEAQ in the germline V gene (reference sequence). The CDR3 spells CASNRRGREWNEQFF. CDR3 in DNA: TGTGCCAGCAACCGCCGAGGGCGGGAGTGGAATGAGCAGTTCTTC.

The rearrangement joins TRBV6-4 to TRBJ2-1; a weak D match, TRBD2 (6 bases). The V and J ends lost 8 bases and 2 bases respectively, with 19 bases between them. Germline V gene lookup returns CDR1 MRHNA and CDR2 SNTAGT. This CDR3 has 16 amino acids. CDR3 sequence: CASRDRAGITYNEQFF. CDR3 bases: TGTGCCAGCCGGGATCGGGCGGGAATAACCTACAATGAGCAGTTCTTC.

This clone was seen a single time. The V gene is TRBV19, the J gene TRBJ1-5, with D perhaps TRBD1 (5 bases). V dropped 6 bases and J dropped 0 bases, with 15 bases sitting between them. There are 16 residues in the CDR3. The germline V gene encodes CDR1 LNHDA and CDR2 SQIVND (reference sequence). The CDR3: CASSPTGGYSNQPQHF. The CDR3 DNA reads TGTGCCAGTAGCCCAACGGGGGGTTATAGCAATCAGCCCCAGCATTTT.

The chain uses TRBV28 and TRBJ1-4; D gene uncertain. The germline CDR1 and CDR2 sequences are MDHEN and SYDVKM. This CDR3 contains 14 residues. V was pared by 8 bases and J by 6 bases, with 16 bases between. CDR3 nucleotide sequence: TGTGCCAGCCGTAGCCTTCTTAGAGATGAAAAACTGTTTTTT. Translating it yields CASRSLLRDEKLFF.

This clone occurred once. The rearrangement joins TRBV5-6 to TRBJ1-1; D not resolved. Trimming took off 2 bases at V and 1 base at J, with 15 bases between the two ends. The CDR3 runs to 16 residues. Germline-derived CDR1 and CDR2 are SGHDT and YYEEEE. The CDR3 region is CASSFVAQKGNTEAFF. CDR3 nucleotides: TGTGCCAGCAGCTTTGTAGCTCAAAAAGGGAACACTGAAGCTTTCTTT.

DNA for the CDR3: TGTGCCAGCAGCTTCGGGACAGGGGGCGGCTATGGCTACACCTTC. Protein product: CASSFGTGGGYGYTF. The chain carries TRBV7-2 and TRBJ1-2; 12 nucleotides agree with TRBD1. The CDR3 runs to 15 residues. V dropped 3 bases and J dropped 4; count of bases not matched to a gene: 3. CDR1 is SGHTA, CDR2 FQGNSA, per germline. Full variable domain (remainder filled in from reference TRBV7-2 and TRBJ1-2): GAGVSQSPSNKVTEKGKDVELRCDPISGHTALYWYRQSLGQGLEFLIYFQGNSAPDKSGLPSDRFSAERTGGSVSTLTIQRTQQEDSAVYLCASSFGTGGGYGYTFGSGTRLTVV.

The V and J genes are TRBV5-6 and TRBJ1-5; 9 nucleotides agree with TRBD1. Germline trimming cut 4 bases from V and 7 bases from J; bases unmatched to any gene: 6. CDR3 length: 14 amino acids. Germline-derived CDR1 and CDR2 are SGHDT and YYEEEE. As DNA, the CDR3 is TGTGCCAGCAGCGGGACAGGGAAAGGCCAGCCCCAGCATTTT. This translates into CASSGTGKGQPQHF. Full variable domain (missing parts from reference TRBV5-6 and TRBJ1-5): DAGVTQSPTHLIKTRGQQVTLRCSPKSGHDTVSWYQQALGQGPQFIFQYYEEEERQRGNFPDRFSGHQFPNYSSELNVNALLLGDSALYLCASSGTGKGQPQHFGDGTRLSIL.

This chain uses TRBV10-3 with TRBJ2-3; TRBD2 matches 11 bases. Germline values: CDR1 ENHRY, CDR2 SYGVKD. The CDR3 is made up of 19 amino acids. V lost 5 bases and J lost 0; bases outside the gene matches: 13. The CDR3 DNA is TGTGCCATCAGTCCCGGGACTAGCGGAATACAGACTAGCACAGATACGCAGTATTTT. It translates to CAISPGTSGIQTSTDTQYF.

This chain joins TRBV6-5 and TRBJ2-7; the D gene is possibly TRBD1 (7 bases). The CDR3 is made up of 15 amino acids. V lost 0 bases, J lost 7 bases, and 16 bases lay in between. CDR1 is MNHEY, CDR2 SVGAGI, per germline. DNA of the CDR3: TGTGCCAGCAGTTACTCAGGCAGGGGGGTTTGGGAGCAGTACTTC. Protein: CASSYSGRGVWEQYF.

The CDR3 reads CASSFLSGTDTQYF. The DNA of the CDR3 is TGTGCCAGCAGCTTCCTCAGTGGCACAGATACGCAGTATTTT. The rearrangement uses TRBV6-6 and TRBJ2-3; D gene ambiguous. V lost 6 bases to trimming and J lost 1 base, with 11 bases between them. The CDR3 is made up of 14 amino acids. CDR1 and CDR2 (germline): MNHNY, SVGAGI (reference sequence).